Listed below are T cell receptor beta chains from one sample, sequenced in a study of T cells in Graves' hyperthyroidism and ophthalmopathy. Using its own MiXCR run on the multiplex PCR reads, TCRdb lists one record per CDR3 protein. The table has approximately 740,000 distinct CDR3 sequences, about 14% seen once. The sequenced material came from blood. The receptors were sampled from a woman between 18 and 29 years old with Graves' hyperthyroidism. The CDR3 runs from the conserved cysteine through the conserved F or W. The D gene is left open where the match is weak. Not every row has a clone size; where given, it reads once, few, many or a size class.

d_gene,abundance,v_gene,j_gene,CDR3nt,CDR3aa
NA,many,TRBV6-5,TRBJ1-2,TGTGCCAGCAGTTACTCGTCCTACCTGACAGGACACTATGGCTACACCTTC,CASSYSSYLTGHYGYTF
TRBD1,many,TRBV2,TRBJ2-2,TGTGCCAGCAGTGAACGGACGAAGGGGGCGAGGAACACCGGGGAGCTGTTTTTT,CASSERTKGARNTGELFF
NA,few,TRBV10-3,TRBJ2-6,TGTGCCATCAGCGCCGAAATAGGTGGGGTTTCGGGGGCCAACGTCCTGACTTTC,CAISAEIGGVSGANVLTF
NA,few,TRBV4-1,TRBJ2-5,TGCGCCAGCAGCCAAGACGGTAGAGGGGGAGGTGAGACCCAGTACTTC,CASSQDGRGGGETQYF
TRBD2,few,TRBV29-1,TRBJ2-7,TGCAGCGTTGAAGATGTCGGCGGGAGGAGTTCCTACGAGCAGTACTTC,CSVEDVGGRSSYEQYF
NA,NA,TRBV2,TRBJ1-2,TGTGCCAGCAGGGATGACAAGGCCCACTATGGCTACACCTTC,CASRDDKAHYGYTF
NA,few,TRBV14,TRBJ1-2,TGTGCCAGCAGCCAGGTTATCGGACAGAACTATGGCTACACCTTC,CASSQVIGQNYGYTF
TRBD1,NA,TRBV24-1,TRBJ2-6,TGTGCCACCAGTAAAGCCCAGGGGGCCTCGAACTCTGGGGCCAACGTCCTGACTTTC,CATSKAQGASNSGANVLTF
TRBD1,few,TRBV6-1,TRBJ1-1,TGTGCCAGCAGCCAGGGGGCCGTTTTAAAAGCTTTCTTT,CASSQGAVLKAFF
TRBD2,NA,TRBV27,TRBJ2-7,TGTGCCAGCAGTTCAACCGGGACTAGCGGGACCTACGAGCAGTACTTC,CASSSTGTSGTYEQYF
TRBD1,many,TRBV5-6,TRBJ2-7,TGTGCCAGCAGCTCCATTACAGGGGGCGAGCAGTACTTC,CASSSITGGEQYF
NA,many,TRBV18,TRBJ1-2,TGTGCCAGCTCACCACCTCTTTATGACTACACCTTC,CASSPPLYDYTF
NA,many,TRBV7-2,TRBJ1-1,TGTGCCAGCAGCTTAGTCGTCCTGAACACTGAAGCTTTCTTT,CASSLVVLNTEAFF
NA,NA,TRBV12-3/TRBV12-4,TRBJ1-5,TGTGCCAGCAGCCAAACGGCAGGGATTAGCAATCAGCCCCAGCATTTT,CASSQTAGISNQPQHF
TRBD2,few,TRBV5-1,TRBJ2-5,TGCGCCAGCAGCTTGGCGGCGGGAGCGGAGGAGACCCAGTACTTC,CASSLAAGAEETQYF
NA,many,TRBV7-2,TRBJ2-7,TGTGCCAGCAACCGACCGGGTCTGGGCGAGCAGTACTTC,CASNRPGLGEQYF
NA,many,TRBV5-8,TRBJ1-5,TGTGCCAGCAGCTTGCGCGCATCCGGGAATCAGCCCCAGCATTTT,CASSLRASGNQPQHF
NA,NA,TRBV7-9,TRBJ2-7,TGTGCCAGCAGCTTAGGGGTTGGGGCAATCTCCTACGAGCAGTACTTC,CASSLGVGAISYEQYF
NA,NA,TRBV7-6,TRBJ2-5,TGTGCCAGCAGCTTTGATGCGATCAACAGGGAGGGCTTGGAGACCCAGTACTTC,CASSFDAINREGLETQYF
NA,NA,TRBV20-1,TRBJ2-5,TGCAGTGCTAGAGATCGGGGGGCAGGGATACTGGAGACCCAGTACTTC,CSARDRGAGILETQYF
NA,many,TRBV6-6,TRBJ2-1,TGTGCCAGCAGTTATTTTGTTGTGGGCGGCTACAATGAGCAGTTCTTC,CASSYFVVGGYNEQFF
NA,many,TRBV6-1,TRBJ2-7,TGTGCCAGCAGTGATTTGGGGACACCCTCCTACGAGCAGTACTTC,CASSDLGTPSYEQYF
NA,NA,TRBV24-1,TRBJ2-1,TGTGCCACCAGTGATTTGATTTACAATGAGCAGTTCTTC,CATSDLIYNEQFF
NA,many,TRBV4-1,TRBJ2-7,TGTGCCAGCAGTCCGCGTGGTCCTAGCTCCTACGAGCAGTACTTC,CASSPRGPSSYEQYF
TRBD1,many,TRBV12-3/TRBV12-4,TRBJ1-5,TGTGCCAGCAGTCCGGGACAGGGAGTCAATCAGCCCCAGCATTTT,CASSPGQGVNQPQHF
TRBD1,NA,TRBV7-9,TRBJ1-4,TGTGCCAGCAGCCCGCCGGGACAGGGGGAAAGAGAAAAACTGTTTTTT,CASSPPGQGEREKLFF
TRBD1,NA,TRBV19,TRBJ2-7,TGTGCCAGTAGTATGCGGGACAGGGACTACGAGCAGTACTTC,CASSMRDRDYEQYF
TRBD1,many,TRBV6-5,TRBJ2-7,TGTGCCAGCAGTTACTCGGGGACAGGGGAGTACGAGCAGTACTTC,CASSYSGTGEYEQYF
TRBD2,few,TRBV2,TRBJ2-7,TGTGCCAGTACGTTCGGACTAGCGGTCTACGAGCAGTACTTC,CASTFGLAVYEQYF
NA,many,TRBV20-1,TRBJ2-7,TGCAGTGCTCCTCCTCGGGGGACCGTCTCCTACGAGCAGTACTTC,CSAPPRGTVSYEQYF
NA,few,TRBV27,TRBJ1-1,TGTGCCAGCAGTTTCCTGGGAGGTGGGAACACTGAAGCTTTCTTT,CASSFLGGGNTEAFF
NA,many,TRBV7-2,TRBJ2-1,TGTGCCAGCAGCTTAGGGGGTCAGGGGTCAGGAGAGCAGTTCTTC,CASSLGGQGSGEQFF
NA,many,TRBV24-1,TRBJ2-1,TGTGCCACCAGTGTCGGGGGAGGATACAATGAGCAGTTCTTC,CATSVGGGYNEQFF
NA,few,TRBV20-1,TRBJ1-6,TGCAGTGCGCCCGGAGGGTCACCCCTCCACTTT,CSAPGGSPLHF
TRBD2,few,TRBV24-1,TRBJ2-1,TGTGCCACCAGTGATTTGCGGAGCGGGAGAATGAATGAGCAGTTCTTC,CATSDLRSGRMNEQFF
NA,many,TRBV7-9,TRBJ2-7,TGTGCCAGCAGCAACTCGGACAGACACGAGCAGTACTTC,CASSNSDRHEQYF
NA,many,TRBV20-1,TRBJ2-3,TGCAGCCTCGGATCCACAGATACGCAGTATTTT,CSLGSTDTQYF
NA,many,TRBV7-2,TRBJ2-7,TGTGCCAGCAGCTTAGGAGGGCGGTATACCCCCTACGAGCAGTACTTC,CASSLGGRYTPYEQYF
TRBD2,NA,TRBV12-3/TRBV12-4,TRBJ2-7,TGTGCCAGCAGTATCGGGAGGGGCCCCCACGAGCAGTACTTC,CASSIGRGPHEQYF
TRBD1,many,TRBV28,TRBJ1-2,TGTGCCAGCAGTGACAGGGTGGATGGCTACACCTTC,CASSDRVDGYTF
NA,NA,TRBV6-5,TRBJ1-2,TGTGCCAGCAGGGAGATCTATGGCTACACCTTC,CASREIYGYTF
NA,few,TRBV7-2,TRBJ2-5,TGTGCCAGCAGCTTATTGGGAGGCCGCGAAGAGACCCAGTACTTC,CASSLLGGREETQYF
NA,many,TRBV28,TRBJ1-1,TGTGCCAGCACCTTAGGAGGGGTGGGAGACACTGAAGCTTTCTTT,CASTLGGVGDTEAFF
TRBD2,few,TRBV12-3/TRBV12-4,TRBJ2-3,TGTGCCAGCAGTCGAGCGGGAGGGCTCGCGGATACGCAGTATTTT,CASSRAGGLADTQYF
NA,NA,TRBV9,TRBJ1-6,TGTGCCAGCAGCGTCTCATCTGAGGGTGGCTCACCCCTCCACTTT,CASSVSSEGGSPLHF
TRBD2,many,TRBV11-3,TRBJ2-2,TGTGCCAGCAGTCATTCGACGTGGGGACTAGCGGGATACACCGGGGAGCTGTTTTTT,CASSHSTWGLAGYTGELFF